This T cell receptor (beta chain) emerged from a study of CD8 T cells in Susac syndrome. After extraction with the RNeasy kit, roughly 0.5 to 1 ug of the RNA was reverse transcribed using random hexamers. Multiplex PCR with immunoSEQ amplified the TCR beta CDR3 across 54 Vbeta and 13 Jbeta. TCRdb itself ran the immunoSEQ multiplex PCR reads through MiXCR, one entry per CDR3 protein. This sample has approximately 120,000 distinct CDR3 sequences, with around 90% found just once. The T cells that were sequenced for TCR beta were CD8+ and CD4+ cells from blood. Controls were drawn from healthy donors and were matched for age and sex. Isolation of CD8+ and CD4+ T cells was performed negatively, whereas enrichment of TEMRA cells was done by FACS. The CDR3 consists of 14 residues. Germline V lookup: CDR1 SGHNT, CDR2 YYREEE (reference sequence). Losses at the gene ends were 0 bases for V and 3 bases for J; bases not matched to a gene: 2.

The chain is built from TRBV5-4 and TRBJ2-7; 8 bases line up with TRBD1. The sequence came from a human donor in good health. The specimen sequenced was CD4+ T cells from PBMCs. The DNA of the CDR3 is TGTGCCAGCAGCTTGGGACAGGGGAACTACGAGCAGTACTTC. Its translation is CASSLGQGNYEQYF.